The source of this T cell receptor beta chain is a study of blood T cell repertoires in COVID-19. Authors' analysis steps: Reference gene primer amplification in the assay estimated nucleated cell counts. Generated by immunoSEQ multiplex PCR, the TCRdb table keeps only in-frame clones and is missing some. V and J calls plus clone size are reproduced from that table; the DNA served to infer D and trimming. The repertoire holds roughly 180,000 clones, with under 90% as singletons. The CDR3 has 17 residues. Trimming left V 3 bases short and J 0 bases short, with 15 bases between. CDR1 and CDR2 from the germline V gene are ENHRY and SYGVKD.

J is TRBJ1-5 and V is TRBV10-3; a possible D gene is TRBD1 (5 bases). The receptor's source is a human donor in a cohort sampled during active COVID-19. Sequencing was performed on peripheral blood. This chain's CDR3 is CAISEGAQLNSNQPQHF. The CDR3 DNA sequence: TGTGCCATCAGTGAAGGGGCCCAGCTTAATAGCAATCAGCCCCAGCATTTT.